This T cell receptor (beta chain) was sequenced during a study of blood T cells in healthy people across ages. Study summary: Capturing about one barcoded beta molecule per two T cells was achieved by template switching.

Through a sample-barcoded 5' primer and a J-beta primer mix, a second PCR was run for about 6 to 11 cycles. Per-sample output comprised a minimum of 3 million paired-end reads containing CDR3. TCRdb re-analysed the 5' RACE reads in MiXCR, keeping a single row per CDR3 protein. The sample records just over 1 million distinct CDR3 sequences, 40% to 50% being singletons. This clonotype was seen a few times. Germline V gene data show CDR1 as MNHNS and CDR2 as SASEGT. CDR3 length equals 19 residues. Samples had at least 7 million PBMCs isolated from them. Per individual sample, total RNA of at least 6 micrograms was extracted.

The origin of this receptor is a woman aged 60-75 years in good health. The sequencing input was blood. This chain uses TRBV6-1 with TRBJ2-1, with 9 bases fitting TRBD2. The J call is in doubt because the DNA end fits TRBJ2-7 better. The CDR3 coding sequence is TGTGCCAGCAGGAGCGCGGGGACTAGCAAACAAGGCTCCTACAATGAGCAGTACTTC. Encoded protein: CASRSAGTSKQGSYNEQYF.